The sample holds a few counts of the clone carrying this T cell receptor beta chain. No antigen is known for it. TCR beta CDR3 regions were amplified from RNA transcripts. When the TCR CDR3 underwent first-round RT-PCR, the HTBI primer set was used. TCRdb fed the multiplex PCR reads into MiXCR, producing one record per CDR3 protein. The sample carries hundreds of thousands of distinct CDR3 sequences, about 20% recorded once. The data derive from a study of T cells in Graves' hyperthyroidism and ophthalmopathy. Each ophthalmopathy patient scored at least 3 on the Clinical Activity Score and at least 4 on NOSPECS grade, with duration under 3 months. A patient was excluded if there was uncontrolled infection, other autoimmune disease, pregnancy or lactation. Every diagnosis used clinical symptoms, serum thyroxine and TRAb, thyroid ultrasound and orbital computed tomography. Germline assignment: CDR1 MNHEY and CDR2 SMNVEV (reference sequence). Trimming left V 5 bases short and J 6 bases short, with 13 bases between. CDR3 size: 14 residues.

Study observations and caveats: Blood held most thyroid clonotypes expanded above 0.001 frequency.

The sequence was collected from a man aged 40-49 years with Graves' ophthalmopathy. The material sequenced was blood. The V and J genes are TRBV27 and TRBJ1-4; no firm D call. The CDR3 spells CASSPGRFYEKLFF. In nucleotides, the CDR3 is TGTGCCAGCAGTCCTGGGCGGTTTTATGAAAAACTGTTTTTT.